Presented here are 9 T cell receptor beta chains from one specimen sequenced in a study of T cell clonotyping in hematopoietic cell transplantation. Time point here: recipient sample about 28 days before transplant, after cytoreduction. The method was immunoSEQ multiplex PCR; TCRdb's version includes in-frame clones alone and lacks a portion of them. The repertoire holds about 5,400 clones, more than 75% seen once, with more than 3.5% in the top ten. The source material was peripheral blood mononuclear cells, sampled before stem cell transplant. The source of these receptors is a man between 60 and 75 years old with acute myeloid leukemia. Some clones in this sample may be carry-over from other donors' samples.

This chain connects TRBV5-1 to TRBJ2-7; a weak D match, TRBD1 (5 bases). Germline CDR1 SGHRS, CDR2 YFSETQ. Trimming removed 0 bases from V and 1 base from J, with 8 bases in between. The CDR3 totals 14 residues. The CDR3 nucleotides are TGCGCCAGCAGCTTGGAGACAGTTTCCTACGAGCAGTACTTC. This translates into CASSLETVSYEQYF. The entire variable domain, with the rest obtained from reference TRBV5-1 and TRBJ2-7, is as follows: KAGVTQTPRYLIKTRGQQVTLSCSPISGHRSVSWYQQTPGQGLQFLFEYFSETQRNKGNFPGRFSGRQFSNSRSEMNVSTLELGDSALYLCASSLETVSYEQYFGPGTRLTVT.

The chain combines TRBV2 with TRBJ1-1; D uncertain. The CDR3 consists of 13 residues. The V gene lost 3 bases and the J gene lost 1 base, with 6 bases spanning the gap. Germline V gene data show CDR1 as SNHLY and CDR2 as FYNNEI. CDR3 sequence (DNA): TGTGCCAGCAGTGAGAGCAGGAACACTGAAGCTTTCTTT. Its translation: CASSESRNTEAFF.

The gene calls are TRBV6-1 and TRBJ1-5; D is undetermined. Germline V gene data show CDR1 as MNHNS and CDR2 as SASEGT. Between the trimmed V and J ends, which lost 7 bases and 0 bases, there was a span of 10 bases. This CDR3 has 14 amino acids. The CDR3 reads CASTEDGSNQPQHF. As DNA, the CDR3 is TGTGCCAGCACCGAGGACGGTAGCAATCAGCCCCAGCATTTT.

V is TRBV27 and J is TRBJ1-5; D is unclear. This CDR3 has 14 residues. The V gene's germline CDR1 is MNHEY and CDR2 SMNVEV (reference sequence). V shed 2 bases and J shed 2 bases, with 7 bases lying between them. The CDR3 protein is CASSLRSGNQPQHF. CDR3 DNA sequence: TGTGCCAGCAGTTTAAGGTCCGGCAATCAGCCCCAGCATTTT.

The sample holds one count of this clone. The chain couples TRBV2 to TRBJ2-4; no clear D gene. The CDR3 runs 15 residues. Per germline, CDR1 SNHLY and CDR2 FYNNEI. Trimming removed 1 base at V and 0 bases at J, with 7 bases between. The CDR3 sequence is CASSEGWLAKNIQYF. The CDR3 coding sequence is TGTGCCAGCAGTGAAGGTTGGCTAGCCAAAAACATTCAGTACTTC.

The CDR3: CASSLWGGANTEAFF. CDR3 coding DNA: TGTGCCAGCAGTTTATGGGGGGGGGCGAACACTGAAGCTTTCTTT. This chain connects TRBV28 to TRBJ1-1; D is perhaps TRBD1 (6 bases). CDR1 is MDHEN, CDR2 SYDVKM, per germline. The CDR3 spans 15 residues. V shed 0 bases and J shed 1 base, with 9 bases lying between them.

The J gene is TRBJ2-1, the V gene TRBV2; D not certain. Trimming stripped 7 bases from V and 5 bases from J, with 15 bases between. The CDR3 has 14 residues. In germline, CDR1 is SNHLY, CDR2 FYNNEI. DNA of the CDR3: TGTGCCAGCAATGTCCTGGGTCGCGACAATGAGCAGTTCTTC. Translated, it gives CASNVLGRDNEQFF.

The chain recombines TRBV7-6 with TRBJ1-1, with 7 positions matching TRBD1. Trimming took 4 bases from V and 3 from J; bases not matched to a gene: 2. Per the germline V gene, CDR1 is SGHVS and CDR2 is FNYEAQ. There are 13 residues in the CDR3. This CDR3 reads CASSSQGYTEAFF. CDR3 DNA sequence: TGTGCCAGCAGCTCACAGGGGTACACTGAAGCTTTCTTT.

The chain is built from TRBV29-1 and TRBJ2-5, with a weak D call TRBD1 (6 bases). The V gene lost 4 bases and the J gene lost 1 base, with 16 bases spanning the gap. There are 15 residues in the CDR3. CDR1 and CDR2 (germline): SQVTM, ANQGSEA. This chain's CDR3 is CSVAIGGRGQETQYF. The CDR3 bases are TGCAGCGTTGCCATCGGCGGCAGGGGCCAAGAGACCCAGTACTTC.